This T cell receptor (beta chain) originates from a study of control samples from healthy donors and cancer patients. The V and J ends lost 4 bases and 1 base respectively, with 6 bases between them. CDR1 and CDR2 (germline): LGHDT, YNNKEL (reference sequence). The CDR3 totals 13 residues. Libraries were prepared by immunoSEQ multiplex PCR; TCRdb keeps only in-frame clonotypes and omits some of them. The sample gives about 55,000 clones, 90% to 96% of which show up once; about 1% is in the top ten. The sequence was obtained from a woman aged 18-35 years in good health. V is TRBV3-1 (or the pseudogene TRBV3-2) and J is TRBJ2-3; maybe TRBD1 (5 bases). The sample was blood. Here the CDR3 reads CASSPTGTDTQYF. The CDR3 DNA sequence: TGTGCCAGCAGCCCGACAGGCACAGATACGCAGTATTTT.